A single sample gave rise to the 19 T cell receptor beta chains below, sequenced in a study of T cell responses to AZD1222 COVID-19 vaccine. Method: immunoSEQ multiplex PCR; TCRdb's copy keeps in-frame clones and lacks some. The sample includes around 140,000 clones, over 90% seen only once; the top ten take 5% to 5.5%. This sample comprised peripheral blood, obtained on day 0 of AZD1222 vaccination. Receptors were obtained from an adult in good health.

The genes are TRBV7-9 and TRBJ2-1, with a tentative D call TRBD1 (5 bases). This CDR3 has 15 amino acids. V was shortened by 5 bases and J by 0 bases, with 11 bases between the two germline ends. The germline V gene has CDR1 SEHNR and CDR2 FQNEAQ (reference sequence). The CDR3 loop reads CASSQRQSSYNEQFF. CDR3 coding DNA: TGTGCCAGCAGCCAGCGACAGAGCTCCTACAATGAGCAGTTCTTC.

This chain joins TRBV9 and TRBJ2-7; D might be TRBD1 (5 bases). The germline CDR1 and CDR2 sequences are SGDLS and YYNGEE. Trimming removed 0 bases from V and 3 bases from J, with 7 bases in between. CDR3 length equals 13 residues. Here the CDR3 DNA reads TGTGCCAGCAGCGTAGAGGACAACTACGAGCAGTACTTC. This gives the protein CASSVEDNYEQYF.

This clone was observed a few times. The rearrangement links TRBV6-5 to TRBJ2-1, with 7 bases aligning to TRBD2. The CDR3 is 13 residues long. With V trimmed by 8 bases and J by 4 bases, 5 bases remained unmatched. CDR1 and CDR2 (germline): MNHEY, SVGAGI. The CDR3 loop is CASRLAEYNEQFF. CDR3 coding DNA: TGTGCCAGCCGCCTAGCGGAGTACAATGAGCAGTTCTTC.

This clone was found once. The chain employs TRBV7-9 and TRBJ2-6; the match to TRBD1 covers 7 bases. Germline V gives CDR1 SEHNR, CDR2 FQNEAQ (reference sequence). Trimming at V came to 2 bases and at J to 3 bases, leaving 10 bases not matched to a gene. This CDR3 is 18 amino acids long. The CDR3 bases are TGTGCCAGCAGCTTAATACAGGGGATCTTTAGTGGGGCCAACGTCCTGACTTTC. Its translation: CASSLIQGIFSGANVLTF.

The gene calls are TRBV4-1 and TRBJ1-3; D gene unclear. V was shortened by 1 base and J by 7 bases, with 2 bases between the two germline ends. CDR1 is MGHRA, CDR2 YSYEKL, per germline. The CDR3 is made up of 11 amino acids. CDR3 sequence reads: CASSQGNTIYF. The CDR3 DNA follows: TGCGCCAGCAGCCAAGGTAACACCATATATTTT.

The CDR3, as DNA: TGTGCCAGCAGCCCGAACGGACCGGGACTAGCGGGAGAAGAGACCCAGTACTTC. This gives the protein CASSPNGPGLAGEETQYF. The chain couples TRBV5-4 to TRBJ2-5, with TRBD2 matching over 14 bases. Germline CDR1 is SGHNT and CDR2 is YYREEE (reference sequence). The CDR3 spans 18 residues. Germline trimming cut 4 bases from V and 3 bases from J; bases unmatched to any gene: 11. The whole variable domain, filled in from reference TRBV5-4 and TRBJ2-5, reads ETGVTQSPTHLIKTRGQQVTLRCSSQSGHNTVSWYQQALGQGPQFIFQYYREEENGRGNFPPRFSGLQFPNYSSELNVNALELDDSALYLCASSPNGPGLAGEETQYFGPGTRLLVL.

This CDR3 reads CASSLSVRTYEQYF. In DNA, the CDR3 is TGTGCCAGCAGCTTATCCGTCAGAACCTACGAGCAGTACTTC. This chain uses TRBV11-2 with TRBJ2-7, with no clear D. CDR1 and CDR2 from the germline V gene are SGHAT and FQNNGV. The V gene lost 2 bases and the J gene lost 2 bases, with 10 bases spanning the gap. The CDR3 contains 14 residues.

This chain links TRBV4-2 with TRBJ1-4; perhaps TRBD1 as D (6 bases). The CDR3 spans 16 residues. CDR1 and CDR2 from the germline V gene are LGHNA and YNFKEQ. The V and J ends lost 0 bases and 4 bases respectively, with 12 bases between them. The CDR3 sequence is CASSQDGSRGNEKLFF. The CDR3 region has the DNA TGTGCCAGCAGCCAAGATGGGAGCAGGGGTAATGAAAAACTGTTTTTT.

The V gene is TRBV29-1, the J gene TRBJ2-6; 8 nucleotides line up with TRBD1. After removal of 7 bases from V and 1 base from J, the junction contained 9 bases not matched to a gene. The CDR3 extends over 16 amino acids. Germline lookup yields CDR1 SQVTM and CDR2 ANQGSEA. DNA for the CDR3: TGCAGCGCCGCCGGGACAGGAGATTCTGGGGCCAACGTCCTGACTTTC. The encoded protein is CSAAGTGDSGANVLTF.

CDR3 in amino acids: CSVHEGEGYTF. The DNA of the CDR3 is TGCAGCGTTCATGAGGGGGAAGGCTACACCTTC. This chain links TRBV29-1 with TRBJ1-2, with D possibly matching TRBD1 (6 bases). CDR3 length equals 11 residues. V lost 5 bases to trimming and J lost 8 bases, with 12 bases between them. CDR1 is SQVTM and CDR2 is ANQGSEA in the germline V gene. Based on the CDR3 plus reference TRBV29-1 and TRBJ1-2, the full variable domain is SAVISQKPSRDICQRGTSLTIQCQVDSQVTMMFWYRQQPGQSLTLIATANQGSEATYESGFVIDKFPISRPNLTFSTLTVSNMSPEDSSIYLCSVHEGEGYTFGSGTRLTVV.

This chain joins TRBV29-1 and TRBJ2-7, with 11 positions matching TRBD1. The germline V gene encodes CDR1 SQVTM and CDR2 ANQGSEA. The CDR3 has 13 amino acids. J gave up 3 bases and V 6 bases, and 4 bases lay outside the gene matches. The CDR3 is CSVDGTGGYEQYF. The CDR3 bases are TGCAGCGTGGATGGGACAGGGGGCTACGAGCAGTACTTC.

CDR3 loop: CASSLTGDNQPQHF. The CDR3 nucleotides are TGCGCCAGCAGCTTGACAGGGGACAATCAGCCCCAGCATTTT. The V call is TRBV5-1, the J call TRBJ1-5, with 7 bases that match TRBD1. V lost 1 base to trimming and J lost 3 bases; unmatched junction nucleotides: 1. The CDR3 sequence is 14 residues long. The germline V gene encodes CDR1 SGHRS and CDR2 YFSETQ.

The V call is TRBV3-1 (or the pseudogene TRBV3-2), the J call TRBJ2-3, with no clear D. The CDR3 has 13 residues. Trimming left V 1 base short and J 2 bases short, with 4 bases between. Germline loops: CDR1 LGHDT, CDR2 YNNKEL (reference sequence). The CDR3 DNA is TGTGCCAGCAGCCAAGGGGCCACAGATACGCAGTATTTT. Translating it yields CASSQGATDTQYF.

This chain's CDR3 is CASSLDTYYYEQYF. CDR3 DNA: TGTGCCAGCAGCCTGGACACCTACTACTACGAGCAGTACTTC. The rearrangement links TRBV5-4 to TRBJ2-7, with D perhaps matching TRBD1 (5 bases). CDR1 is SGHNT, CDR2 YYREEE, per germline (reference sequence). Trimming pared 4 bases from V and 3 bases from J, leaving 14 bases between. The CDR3 is made up of 14 amino acids. Full variable domain (rest looked up from reference TRBV5-4 and TRBJ2-7): ETGVTQSPTHLIKTRGQQVTLRCSSQSGHNTVSWYQQALGQGPQFIFQYYREEENGRGNFPPRFSGLQFPNYSSELNVNALELDDSALYLCASSLDTYYYEQYFGPGTRLTVT.

The V and J genes are TRBV5-8 and TRBJ2-7, with 7 bases aligning to TRBD1. V dropped 3 bases and J dropped 3; count of bases not matched to a gene: 9. CDR1 and CDR2 (germline): SGHTS, YDEGEE. The CDR3 is 15 amino acids. The CDR3 bases are TGTGCCAGCAGCTCTTTGACAGGGTATATCTACGAGCAGTACTTC. Protein: CASSSLTGYIYEQYF.

The chain uses TRBV7-8 and TRBJ1-5; D call uncertain. Between the trimmed V and J ends, which lost 0 bases and 11 bases, there was a span of 11 bases. Germline CDR1 and CDR2: SGHVS and FQNEAQ. This CDR3 is built from 13 residues. CDR3 nucleotides: TGTGCCAGCAGCTTAGCGCAAGGAGAAGCCCAGCATTTT. This encodes CASSLAQGEAQHF.

The J gene is TRBJ1-5, the V gene TRBV28, with 7 bases matching TRBD1. J was trimmed by 3 bases and V by 9 bases; bases with no gene match: 8. The germline V gene encodes CDR1 MDHEN and CDR2 SYDVKM. This CDR3 region has 14 residues. The CDR3 coding sequence is TGTGCCAGTACACAGGGGTGGGCCAATCAGCCCCAGCATTTT. Translated: CASTQGWANQPQHF.

The table lists this clone with a count of one. The rearrangement links TRBV4-2 to TRBJ2-3; TRBD2 aligns across 8 bases. The V gene end was trimmed by 4 bases and the J gene end by 1 base; junction bases not matched to a gene: 7. The germline CDR1 and CDR2 sequences are LGHNA and YNFKEQ. The CDR3 spans 16 residues. The CDR3 region is CASSPRAGEGTDTQYF. CDR3 bases: TGTGCCAGCAGCCCCAGAGCGGGAGAGGGCACAGATACGCAGTATTTT.

The V and J genes are TRBV28 and TRBJ2-1, with 7 bases matching TRBD2. CDR1 is MDHEN and CDR2 is SYDVKM in the germline V gene. V lost 1 base to trimming and J lost 8 bases; unmatched junction nucleotides: 17. The CDR3 has 18 residues. The CDR3 loop is CASSLLPRGRERDDEQFF. The DNA of the CDR3 is TGTGCCAGCAGTTTATTACCCCGGGGGAGGGAGAGGGACGATGAGCAGTTCTTC. The entire variable domain, with the rest obtained from reference TRBV28 and TRBJ2-1, is as follows: DVKVTQSSRYLVKRTGEKVFLECVQDMDHENMFWYRQDPGLGLRLIYFSYDVKMKEKGDIPEGYSVSREKKERFSLILESASTNQTSMYLCASSLLPRGRERDDEQFFGPGTRLTVL.